This T cell receptor (beta chain) was profiled in a study of CDR3 diversity in severe acne. TCRdb passed the PCR reads through MiXCR, listing each CDR3 protein once. The table includes more than 85,000 distinct CDR3 sequences, over 45% detected once. The CDR3 has 14 amino acids. From germline, CDR1 is SSHAT and CDR2 FNYEAQ (reference sequence). The table lists this clonotype with many counts. One end of the junction varies from germline; a read error may be responsible. The sample taken for sequencing was blood. The TCR was taken from a male donor in good health, serving as a control. This sequence joins TRBV7-7 and TRBJ2-5; 7 nucleotides line up with TRBD1. CDR3 nucleotides: TGTGCTAGCAGCTTATCTCAGGGGGAAGAGACCCAGTACTTC. This translates into CASSLSQGEETQYF. Looking up the rest from reference TRBV7-7 and TRBJ2-5 gives the full variable domain: GAGVSQSPRYKVTKRGQDVTLRCDPISSHATLYWYQQALGQGPEFLTYFNYEAQPDKSGLPSDRFSAERPEGSISTLTIQRTEQRDSAMYRCASSLSQGEETQYFGPGTRLLVL.